Listed below are T cell receptor beta chains from one sample, sequenced in a study of cytomegalovirus exposure and HLA in healthy donors. The method was immunoSEQ multiplex PCR; TCRdb's version includes in-frame clones alone and lacks a portion of them. The sample records some 170,000 clones, approximately 86% being singletons. The material sequenced was PBMCs. The receptors originated from a young woman in good health and CMV-seronegative. Each CDR3 is given with its conserved first and last residue. Each record gives: clone size, V gene, D gene, J gene, CDR3 protein, CDR3 DNA. D genes are given only for firm matches. Clone sizes are given selectively: once, few, many, or a class where the clone is expanded.

size: few; V: TRBV18; D: NA; J: TRBJ1-2; CDR3: CASSRGGQLNYGYTF; DNA: TGTGCCAGCTCACGGGGGGGCCAACTCAACTATGGCTACACCTTC
size: NA; V: TRBV27; D: TRBD1; J: TRBJ2-7; CDR3: CASRPRGQQPYEQYF; DNA: TGTGCCAGCAGGCCTAGGGGACAGCAGCCCTACGAGCAGTACTTC
size: NA; V: TRBV7-9; D: NA; J: TRBJ1-1; CDR3: CASSSQGNTEAFF; DNA: TGTGCCAGCAGCTCACAGGGCAACACTGAAGCTTTCTTT
size: NA; V: TRBV6-1; D: NA; J: TRBJ1-1; CDR3: CASSEAREKAFF; DNA: TGTGCCAGCAGTGAAGCGCGGGAGAAAGCTTTCTTT
size: once; V: TRBV4-3; D: NA; J: TRBJ2-1; CDR3: CASSYILVNEQFF; DNA: TGCGCCAGCAGCTACATTCTGGTCAATGAGCAGTTCTTC
size: NA; V: TRBV5-1; D: TRBD2; J: TRBJ2-3; CDR3: CASSLEAGGADTQYF; DNA: TGCGCCAGCAGCTTGGAGGCGGGAGGGGCAGATACGCAGTATTTT
size: NA; V: TRBV4-1; D: NA; J: TRBJ1-1; CDR3: CASSPLTGENTEAFF; DNA: TGCGCCAGCAGCCCATTAACAGGAGAGAACACTGAAGCTTTCTTT
size: NA; V: TRBV18; D: TRBD1; J: TRBJ1-2; CDR3: CASSPVPGQGGYTF; DNA: TGTGCCAGCTCACCAGTCCCGGGACAGGGGGGCTACACCTTC
size: NA; V: TRBV10-3; D: TRBD1; J: TRBJ2-5; CDR3: CATYTPGTGQETQYF; DNA: TGTGCCACTTACACCCCCGGGACAGGTCAAGAGACCCAGTACTTC
size: NA; V: TRBV27; D: TRBD2; J: TRBJ2-1; CDR3: CASSAPGLELHEQFF; DNA: TGTGCCAGCAGTGCCCCGGGACTAGAGCTCCATGAGCAGTTCTTC
size: NA; V: TRBV6-1; D: NA; J: TRBJ1-2; CDR3: CASSDYPFGEGYTF; DNA: TGTGCCAGCAGTGATTACCCTTTTGGGGAGGGCTACACCTTC
size: NA; V: TRBV30; D: NA; J: TRBJ1-1; CDR3: CAWSLGYGTEAFF; DNA: TGTGCCTGGAGCCTCGGGTACGGCACTGAAGCTTTCTTT
size: few; V: TRBV5-1; D: TRBD1; J: TRBJ2-7; CDR3: CASSSGGGEWQYF; DNA: TGCGCCAGCTCCTCAGGGGGCGGAGAGTGGCAGTACTTC
size: NA; V: TRBV5-8; D: TRBD2; J: TRBJ2-1; CDR3: CASSFWTSGSNEQFF; DNA: TGTGCCAGCAGCTTTTGGACTAGCGGGAGCAATGAGCAGTTCTTC
size: once; V: TRBV14; D: NA; J: TRBJ1-2; CDR3: CASSSNTGLYGYTF; DNA: TGTGCCAGCAGCTCTAATACAGGGCTCTATGGCTACACCTTC
size: NA; V: TRBV7-6; D: TRBD2; J: TRBJ2-1; CDR3: CASSPSWRGASYNEQFF; DNA: TGTGCCAGCAGCCCCTCGTGGCGGGGGGCCTCCTACAATGAGCAGTTCTTC
size: NA; V: TRBV9; D: TRBD1; J: TRBJ2-7; CDR3: CASSETGTVTPTSTYEQYF; DNA: TGTGCCAGCAGTGAAACAGGGACAGTTACTCCCACATCCACCTACGAGCAGTACTTC
size: NA; V: TRBV30; D: NA; J: TRBJ1-1; CDR3: CAREVRNTEAFF; DNA: TGTGCTCGCGAGGTAAGGAACACTGAAGCTTTCTTT
size: NA; V: TRBV7-2; D: TRBD1; J: TRBJ1-2; CDR3: CASSSRGDRVYGYTF; DNA: TGTGCCAGCAGCTCCCGGGGGGACAGGGTCTATGGCTACACCTTC
size: once; V: TRBV19; D: NA; J: TRBJ1-5; CDR3: CASSTTGFSNQPQHF; DNA: TGTGCCAGTAGTACGACAGGTTTTAGCAATCAGCCCCAGCATTTT
size: NA; V: TRBV7-3; D: NA; J: TRBJ2-3; CDR3: CASSSTTDTQYF; DNA: TGTGCCAGCAGCTCTACCACAGATACGCAGTATTTT
size: NA; V: TRBV7-8; D: TRBD1; J: TRBJ1-2; CDR3: CASSRDSPNYGYTF; DNA: TGTGCCAGCAGCCGGGACAGCCCTAACTATGGCTACACCTTC
size: NA; V: TRBV7-9; D: TRBD1; J: TRBJ1-1; CDR3: CASSLGTGGTAFF; DNA: TGTGCCAGCAGCTTAGGGACAGGGGGGACGGCTTTCTTT
size: NA; V: TRBV5-1; D: TRBD1; J: TRBJ2-7; CDR3: CASSRTDRVGEQYF; DNA: TGCGCCAGCAGCCGCACGGACAGGGTAGGCGAGCAGTACTTC
size: NA; V: TRBV4-1; D: NA; J: TRBJ1-2; CDR3: CASSQDRAGLVNYGYTF; DNA: TGCGCCAGCAGCCAAGATCGTGCAGGGCTGGTTAACTATGGCTACACCTTC
size: NA; V: TRBV5-1; D: NA; J: TRBJ1-3; CDR3: CASSLGQAHSGNTIYF; DNA: TGCGCCAGCAGCTTGGGACAGGCTCACTCTGGAAACACCATATATTTT
size: once; V: TRBV19; D: TRBD2; J: TRBJ2-7; CDR3: CASSMSGRSSYEQYF; DNA: TGTGCCAGTAGTATGAGCGGGAGGTCCTCCTACGAGCAGTACTTC
size: NA; V: TRBV27; D: NA; J: TRBJ1-5; CDR3: CASSPRGVSNQPQHF; DNA: TGTGCCAGCAGTCCCCGGGGGGTAAGCAATCAGCCCCAGCATTTT
size: few; V: TRBV7-2; D: TRBD2; J: TRBJ2-7; CDR3: CASSPSSSGVYYEQYF; DNA: TGTGCCAGCAGCCCGTCCTCTAGCGGGGTATACTACGAGCAGTACTTC
size: NA; V: TRBV27; D: NA; J: TRBJ2-7; CDR3: CATKTGSLSYEQYF; DNA: TGTGCCACTAAGACAGGCTCACTATCCTACGAGCAGTACTTC
size: NA; V: TRBV7-8; D: TRBD1; J: TRBJ1-2; CDR3: CASSPTGDYGYTF; DNA: TGTGCCAGCAGCCCCACAGGGGACTATGGCTACACCTTC
size: NA; V: TRBV7-2; D: NA; J: TRBJ2-3; CDR3: CASSRRGDTQYF; DNA: TGTGCCAGCAGCCGTCGGGGAGATACGCAGTATTTT
size: NA; V: TRBV4-3; D: NA; J: TRBJ1-2; CDR3: CASSPQLDSNYGYTF; DNA: TGCGCCAGCAGCCCACAACTGGACAGCAACTATGGCTACACCTTC
size: NA; V: TRBV9; D: NA; J: TRBJ2-7; CDR3: CASSVDIRAYEQYF; DNA: TGTGCCAGCAGCGTAGATATACGCGCCTACGAGCAGTACTTC
size: NA; V: TRBV5-6; D: NA; J: TRBJ1-1; CDR3: CASSLGPNTEAFF; DNA: TGTGCCAGCAGCTTGGGTCCTAACACTGAAGCTTTCTTT
size: NA; V: TRBV15; D: TRBD2; J: TRBJ2-3; CDR3: CATSPFPGLAPRGHTDTQYF; DNA: TGTGCCACCAGCCCCTTCCCTGGACTAGCGCCAAGAGGTCACACAGATACGCAGTATTTT
size: once; V: TRBV6-5; D: TRBD1; J: TRBJ1-2; CDR3: CASSYEEGGSGYTF; DNA: TGTGCCAGCAGTTACGAGGAAGGGGGCAGCGGCTACACCTTC
size: NA; V: TRBV27; D: NA; J: TRBJ1-1; CDR3: CASSFPGNTEAFF; DNA: TGTGCCAGCAGTTTCCCAGGGAACACTGAAGCTTTCTTT
size: NA; V: TRBV15; D: NA; J: TRBJ2-3; CDR3: CATSRGGLNRVSTDTQYF; DNA: TGTGCCACCAGCAGAGGGGGGTTAAACAGGGTTAGCACAGATACGCAGTATTTT
size: NA; V: TRBV6-5; D: NA; J: TRBJ1-2; CDR3: CASRQPGLGYGYTF; DNA: TGTGCCAGCAGACAACCAGGGCTGGGCTATGGCTACACCTTC
size: few; V: TRBV2; D: NA; J: TRBJ2-1; CDR3: CASTSMATGWRNEQFF; DNA: TGTGCCAGCACCTCGATGGCGACAGGTTGGCGGAATGAGCAGTTCTTC
size: NA; V: TRBV5-4; D: TRBD2; J: TRBJ2-1; CDR3: CASSSSTSGRGNEQFF; DNA: TGTGCCAGCAGCTCCTCCACTAGCGGGAGGGGGAATGAGCAGTTCTTC
size: NA; V: TRBV7-6; D: TRBD1; J: TRBJ1-2; CDR3: CASSLGHPRDRGGDNYGYTF; DNA: TGTGCCAGCAGCTTAGGTCACCCCCGGGACAGGGGTGGGGATAACTATGGCTACACCTTC
size: few; V: TRBV7-9; D: NA; J: TRBJ2-1; CDR3: CASSPLDYPEQFF; DNA: TGTGCCAGCAGCCCTCTGGACTACCCGGAGCAGTTCTTC
size: NA; V: TRBV5-1; D: NA; J: TRBJ1-5; CDR3: CASSLAGGNQPQHF; DNA: TGCGCCAGCAGCTTGGCCGGAGGCAATCAGCCCCAGCATTTT
size: NA; V: TRBV7-2; D: NA; J: TRBJ2-5; CDR3: CASSSARGPLKETQYF; DNA: TGTGCCAGCAGCTCGGCCAGGGGACCTTTAAAGGAGACCCAGTACTTC
size: NA; V: TRBV5-1; D: TRBD1; J: TRBJ1-2; CDR3: CASSPNPGQGRGYTF; DNA: TGCGCCAGCAGCCCCAATCCGGGACAGGGTCGTGGCTACACCTTC
size: NA; V: TRBV9; D: NA; J: TRBJ2-7; CDR3: CASSVGTNYEQYF; DNA: TGTGCCAGCAGCGTAGGTACAAACTACGAGCAGTACTTC
size: NA; V: TRBV9; D: TRBD1; J: TRBJ1-1; CDR3: CASSVTGGTEAFF; DNA: TGTGCCAGCAGCGTCACAGGGGGAACTGAAGCTTTCTTT
size: NA; V: TRBV7-9; D: TRBD2; J: TRBJ2-4; CDR3: CASSSRTSGAKNIQYF; DNA: TGTGCCAGCAGCTCTCGGACTAGCGGAGCCAAAAACATTCAGTACTTC
size: NA; V: TRBV29-1; D: NA; J: TRBJ2-1; CDR3: CSVGDLGRKNEQFF; DNA: TGCAGCGTTGGGGACTTGGGTCGGAAAAATGAGCAGTTCTTC
size: NA; V: TRBV10-3; D: TRBD2; J: TRBJ2-1; CDR3: CAISWTSENINEQFF; DNA: TGTGCCATCAGTTGGACTAGCGAGAACATTAATGAGCAGTTCTTC
size: NA; V: TRBV7-9; D: NA; J: TRBJ2-7; CDR3: CASSTTDTSSYEQYF; DNA: TGTGCCAGCAGCACGACAGACACCTCCTCCTACGAGCAGTACTTC
size: NA; V: TRBV9; D: TRBD2; J: TRBJ2-1; CDR3: CASSVYGLAGGNEQFF; DNA: TGTGCCAGCAGCGTATACGGACTAGCGGGGGGGAATGAGCAGTTCTTC
size: NA; V: TRBV6-5; D: TRBD1; J: TRBJ1-2; CDR3: CASGRGDYGYTF; DNA: TGTGCCAGCGGCAGGGGGGACTATGGCTACACCTTC
size: NA; V: TRBV4-2; D: TRBD2; J: TRBJ2-7; CDR3: CASSPSAGGRNEQYF; DNA: TGTGCCAGCAGCCCCTCAGCGGGGGGCCGCAACGAGCAGTACTTC
size: NA; V: TRBV6-1; D: NA; J: TRBJ1-5; CDR3: CASSERDEGKRHF; DNA: TGTGCCAGCAGTGAAAGAGACGAGGGAAAGAGGCATTTT
size: few; V: TRBV27; D: TRBD1; J: TRBJ2-7; CDR3: CASSLFPSPTGASSYEQYF; DNA: TGTGCCAGCAGTTTATTCCCCTCCCCGACAGGGGCCAGCTCCTACGAGCAGTACTTC
size: NA; V: TRBV29-1; D: TRBD1; J: TRBJ1-2; CDR3: CSVEEGTGNYGYTF; DNA: TGCAGCGTTGAAGAGGGGACAGGAAACTATGGCTACACCTTC
size: NA; V: TRBV4-1; D: TRBD1; J: TRBJ1-2; CDR3: CASSQDGQGYYYGYTF; DNA: TGCGCCAGCAGCCAAGATGGACAGGGGTATTACTATGGCTACACCTTC